Listed below are T cell receptor beta chains from one sample, sequenced in a study of blood T cell repertoires in COVID-19. Clones were read by immunoSEQ multiplex PCR, and TCRdb kept only the in-frame ones, dropping some. The data contain under 60,000 clones, 65% to 90% of them seen just once; the ten biggest clones take up less than 9.5%. The sample consisted of peripheral blood. The receptors derive from a man aged 35-49 years with acute or convalescent COVID-19. Both conserved end residues are part of each CDR3.

J: TRBJ2-2; V: TRBV5-1; CDR3: CASSFGEAGGELFF
J: TRBJ1-6; V: TRBV28; CDR3: CASSGGLSYNSPLHF
J: TRBJ1-1; V: TRBV19; CDR3: CASRAAGTGFDEAFF
J: TRBJ1-4; V: TRBV7-9; CDR3: CASSLSPGEKLFF
J: TRBJ2-3; V: TRBV4-1; CDR3: CASSQVYSGGAQNTQYF
J: TRBJ2-7; V: TRBV7-9; CDR3: CASSLFGGSSYEQYF
J: TRBJ1-2; V: TRBV24-1; CDR3: CATSDHSTGNYGYTF
J: TRBJ1-5; V: TRBV19; CDR3: CASSMQGNQPQHF
J: TRBJ1-6; V: TRBV19; CDR3: CASKQGGQGIPLHF
J: TRBJ2-5; V: TRBV5-1; CDR3: CASSLGGGARGVQETQYF
J: TRBJ1-3; V: TRBV7-2; CDR3: CASSRGFTSGNTIYF
J: TRBJ1-5; V: TRBV6-1; CDR3: CASSETGGVNQPQHF
J: TRBJ1-2; V: TRBV5-5; CDR3: CASSTMGGANYGYTF
J: TRBJ1-2; V: TRBV3-1/TRBV3-2; CDR3: CASSRAGEGYGYTF
J: TRBJ1-6; V: TRBV2; CDR3: CASSEQGWHSPLHF
J: TRBJ2-7; V: TRBV21-1; CDR3: CASRREPNSYEQYF
J: TRBJ2-1; V: TRBV7-2; CDR3: CASSLAGGPSNEQFF
J: TRBJ1-2; V: TRBV27; CDR3: CASSFVSGWDGYTF
J: TRBJ1-4; V: TRBV6-5; CDR3: CASSTRQLNEKLFF
J: TRBJ2-5; V: TRBV18; CDR3: CASSVAGAQETQYF
J: TRBJ1-2; V: TRBV6-6; CDR3: CASSSGRDSWGYTF
J: TRBJ2-5; V: TRBV5-5; CDR3: CASSRQQGDPPETQYF
J: TRBJ1-2; V: TRBV7-2; CDR3: CASSPGGTPYGYTF
J: TRBJ2-5; V: TRBV5-1; CDR3: CASSFQLAGGKETQYF
J: TRBJ2-7; V: TRBV7-8; CDR3: CASSLPQTVSYEQYF
J: TRBJ2-5; V: TRBV19; CDR3: CASSFWRGETQYF
J: TRBJ2-1; V: TRBV5-1; CDR3: CASSSSPLNEQFF
J: TRBJ2-7; V: TRBV5-6; CDR3: CASSLTSSYEQYF
J: TRBJ2-1; V: TRBV15; CDR3: CATSGLAGGPNEQFF
J: TRBJ2-3; V: TRBV5-8; CDR3: CASSPPSGGVSDTQYF
J: TRBJ2-1; V: TRBV30; CDR3: CAWKGQDNEQFF
J: TRBJ2-1; V: TRBV19; CDR3: CASTAQGPYNEQFF
J: TRBJ2-1; V: TRBV7-2; CDR3: CASSSISSGEWNEQFF
J: TRBJ2-7; V: TRBV29-1; CDR3: CSVGGSEQYF
J: TRBJ2-5; V: TRBV19; CDR3: CASSIQGETQYF
J: TRBJ1-6; V: TRBV25-1; CDR3: CASSEYTGPNSPLHF
J: TRBJ2-7; V: TRBV29-1; CDR3: CSVSTSSYEQYF
J: TRBJ1-1; V: TRBV5-1; CDR3: CASSLEGVSDTEAFF
J: TRBJ1-2; V: TRBV5-4; CDR3: CASSPWGTGLRGYTF
J: TRBJ1-1; V: TRBV7-8; CDR3: CASSLGRNTEAFF
J: TRBJ1-4; V: TRBV28; CDR3: CASSLGGANEKLFF
J: TRBJ1-2; V: TRBV18; CDR3: CASSPSISRSPANYGYTF
J: TRBJ1-2; V: TRBV5-6; CDR3: CASSLPQGSLGYTF
J: TRBJ1-1; V: TRBV3-1/TRBV3-2; CDR3: CASSQTRQGVPEAFF
J: TRBJ2-7; V: TRBV14; CDR3: CASSQGTGIGLYEQYF